This T cell receptor (beta chain) was recovered during a study of blood T cell repertoires in COVID-19. Across the whole study: PBMCs, B-cell-depleted T cells, or T cells were the source of the cDNA or gDNA that made up the material.

Per the authors' pipeline: Amplified reference gene primers provided the basis for estimating nucleated cell counts. Here immunoSEQ multiplex PCR was the method, and the copy in TCRdb shows in-frame clones only, minus some. Clone size and the V and J calls come from that table; the DNA yielded D and trimming. The sample comprises about 340,000 clones, 80% to 90% of which are singletons, and around 4.2% rests with the top ten. Participant ages covered about 18 to 90 years across 24 US areas. Which cohort a participant joined came from the clinical history participants gave. The sample taken for sequencing was PBMCs or T cells enriched from blood (not recorded which). This clonotype was sampled from a woman in her thirties or forties with acute COVID-19.

Here the CDR3 DNA reads TGTGCCAGCACCCCCGGGGGGGGACGCGAGCAGTACTTC. Translated, it gives CASTPGGGREQYF. V is TRBV12-3 or TRBV12-4 and J is TRBJ2-7; 8 bases agree with TRBD2. CDR3 length: 13 amino acids. After removal of 7 bases from V and 6 bases from J, the junction contained 8 bases not matched to a gene.